This T cell receptor (beta chain) was identified in a study of T cell repertoires in cytomegalovirus infection. V was pared by 6 bases and J by 4 bases, with 16 bases between. The CDR3 length is 14 residues. Per the germline V gene, CDR1 is SGHNT and CDR2 is YYREEE (reference sequence). TCRdb reprocessed the reads with MiXCR, giving one entry per CDR3 protein. The repertoire holds about 400,000 distinct CDR3 sequences, with 15% to 20% as singletons. This clonotype appeared a few times. The rearrangement uses TRBV5-4 and TRBJ1-2; D ambiguous. Sequencing was performed on PBMCs. The TCR comes from a human donor in good health (CMV status not recorded). Some clones in this sample may be carry-over from other donors' samples. This CDR3 is CASTPGEQVYGYTF. The CDR3 nucleotides read TGTGCCAGCACCCCCGGTGAGCAGGTCTATGGCTACACCTTC.